This is a list of T cell receptor beta chains from one sample in a study of blood T cell repertoires in COVID-19. Profiling relied on immunoSEQ multiplex PCR, and the TCRdb table lists in-frame clones only, not all of them. The sample lists 250,000 to 350,000 clones, about 80% occurring once. Specimen: peripheral blood. The receptor source for this set is a person in their 70s with COVID-19, enrolled during active disease. CDR3s include the opening cysteine and the closing phenylalanine or tryptophan. Each record gives: D gene, clone size, V gene, J gene, CDR3 DNA, CDR3 protein. The D gene is left open where the match is weak. Size values are once, few and many counts, or a class for expanded clones, and some rows have none.

>TRBD1|NA|TRBV5-3|TRBJ2-7
TGTGCCAGAAGCAGGACCCGGGGACAGTGCTCCTACGAGCAGTACTTC
CARSRTRGQCSYEQYF
>TRBD1|NA|TRBV9|TRBJ2-5
TGTGCCAGCAGCTCCAAGGGAAGGGGACAGGGGCCCCGAGAGACCCAGTACTTC
CASSSKGRGQGPRETQYF
>NA|NA|TRBV19|TRBJ1-2
TGTGCCAGTAGTATCGGGGGGGTAAACTATGGCTACACCTTC
CASSIGGVNYGYTF
>NA|NA|TRBV9|TRBJ1-2
TGTGCCAGCAGCTTCCACAGGGCTACTAACTATGGCTACACCTTC
CASSFHRATNYGYTF
>NA|NA|TRBV6-2/TRBV6-3|TRBJ2-1
TGTGCCAGCAGTTACGGGACTCTCTACAATGAGCAGTTCTTC
CASSYGTLYNEQFF
>NA|few|TRBV5-1|TRBJ2-7
TGCGCCAGCAGCTTCGAGTACGAGCAGTACTTC
CASSFEYEQYF
>NA|NA|TRBV30|TRBJ1-1
TGTGCCTGGAGTGTTTCCGGGATCGCCACTGAAGCTTTCTTT
CAWSVSGIATEAFF
>NA|NA|TRBV28|TRBJ2-7
TGTGCCAGCAGTTTATTGAGGGGGGGCCGGCGGGAGCAGTACTTC
CASSLLRGGRREQYF
>NA|few|TRBV27|TRBJ1-2
TGTGCCAGCAGCCACAAGAGGATGGGGGGAGTAGGTGGCTACACCTTC
CASSHKRMGGVGGYTF
>NA|NA|TRBV20-1|TRBJ2-3
TGCAGTGCTAGTATGTTGAATAGAGATACGCAGTATTTT
CSASMLNRDTQYF
>TRBD1|NA|TRBV18|TRBJ1-4
TGTGCCAGCTCACCACGGCCGGGACAGGGTCGGGAAAAACTGTTTTTT
CASSPRPGQGREKLFF
>TRBD2|NA|TRBV24-1|TRBJ2-3
TGTGCCACCAGTGATGTGAGCGGGGGGAGCACAGATACGCAGTATTTT
CATSDVSGGSTDTQYF
>NA|NA|TRBV19|TRBJ1-2
TGTGCCACGACGACAGGAACCTATGGCTACACCTTC
CATTTGTYGYTF
>NA|NA|TRBV4-2|TRBJ2-7
TGTGCCAGCAGCCAAGACGGGGGTCTCGACGAGCAGTACTTC
CASSQDGGLDEQYF
>TRBD1|NA|TRBV28|TRBJ1-2
TGTGCCAGCAGTTTATATGGGACAGGGGAGTATGGCTACACCTTC
CASSLYGTGEYGYTF
>TRBD2|few|TRBV14|TRBJ2-1
TGTGCCAGCAGCCAACAACCCCAGCGGGGGACTCGGAATGAGCAGTTCTTC
CASSQQPQRGTRNEQFF
>TRBD2|few|TRBV9|TRBJ2-7
TGTGCCAGCAGCTCCCAAATGGTAGCGGGCGCCTACGAGCAGTACTTC
CASSSQMVAGAYEQYF
>TRBD2|NA|TRBV7-2|TRBJ2-3
TGTGCCAGCAGCTTCAACCCTAGCGGGACGGGGACAGATACGCAGTATTTT
CASSFNPSGTGTDTQYF
>NA|NA|TRBV6-2/TRBV6-3|TRBJ1-5
TGTGCCAGCAGCCTAGACAAATTTGGGTCTAGCAATCAGCCCCAGCATTTT
CASSLDKFGSSNQPQHF
>NA|few|TRBV7-6|TRBJ2-1
TGTGCCAGCAGCTTAGGTACTAGCTCCTACAATGAGCAGTTCTTC
CASSLGTSSYNEQFF
>NA|NA|TRBV7-3|TRBJ2-3
TGTGCCAGCAGCTTTTTCCGGGTAGATACGCAGTATTTT
CASSFFRVDTQYF
>TRBD2|NA|TRBV4-3|TRBJ2-3
TGCGCCAGCAGCCAAGATGCAGCGGGAAGGGGCCCAGATACGCAGTATTTT
CASSQDAAGRGPDTQYF